This entry describes one T cell receptor (beta chain). Authors' processing steps: Amplified reference gene primers provided the basis for estimating nucleated cell counts. Data came from immunoSEQ multiplex PCR; TCRdb stores just in-frame clones and leaves some out. V and J calls and clone size come straight from that table; D and trimming were deduced from the DNA. The sample holds about 48,000 clones; 65% to 90% are singletons and the top ten take about 3.2%. This sample is part of a study of blood T cell repertoires in COVID-19. Study at large: Sites in the United States, Italy and Spain provided acute and convalescent COVID-19 samples. PBMCs, B-cell-depleted T cells, or T cells provided the cDNA or gDNA that made up the material.

With V trimmed by 7 bases and J by 6 bases, 11 bases remained unmatched. Germline-derived CDR1 and CDR2 are SNHLY and FYNNEI. CDR3 size: 15 residues. This chain links TRBV2 with TRBJ2-2, with TRBD1 matching over 7 bases. The sample was peripheral blood. The origin of this receptor is an elderly woman with acute or convalescent COVID-19. The CDR3 reads CASTWITGASGELFF. As DNA, the CDR3 is TGTGCCAGCACCTGGATAACAGGGGCGTCCGGGGAGCTGTTTTTT.